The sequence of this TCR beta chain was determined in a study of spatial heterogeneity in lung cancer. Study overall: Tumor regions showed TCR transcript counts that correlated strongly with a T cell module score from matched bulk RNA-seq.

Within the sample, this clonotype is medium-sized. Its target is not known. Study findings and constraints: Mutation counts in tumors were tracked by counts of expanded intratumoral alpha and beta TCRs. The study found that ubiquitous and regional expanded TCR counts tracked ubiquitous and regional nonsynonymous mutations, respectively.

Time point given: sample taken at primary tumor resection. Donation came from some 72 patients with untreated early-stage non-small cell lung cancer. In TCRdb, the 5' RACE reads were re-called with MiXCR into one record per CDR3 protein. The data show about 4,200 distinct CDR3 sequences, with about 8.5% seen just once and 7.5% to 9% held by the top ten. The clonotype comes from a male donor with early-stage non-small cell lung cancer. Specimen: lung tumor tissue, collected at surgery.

The DNA of the CDR3 is TGCAGTGCTAGAGGCCAAACTAGCCTCAATGAGCAGTTCTTC. Translated: CSARGQTSLNEQFF. The rearrangement uses TRBV20-1 and TRBJ2-1; D may be TRBD2 (6 bases). The CDR3 is 14 residues long. Trimming removed 1 base at V and 6 bases at J, with 13 bases between. The germline gives CDR1 DFQATT, CDR2 SNEGSKA (reference sequence).